This TCR beta chain was recovered during a study of regulatory T cells in long-lasting Graves disease. Time point noted: newly diagnosed GD, antithyroid drugs for less than 3 months. TCR sequences were obtained from RNA taken from PBMCs. TCR beta libraries were built with iRepertoire HTBI primers and Arm-PCR of CDR3 regions. One entry per CDR3 protein, called by TCRdb with MiXCR from the multiplex PCR reads. The data show a few hundred thousand distinct CDR3 sequences, with 15% to 20% seen just once and 20% to 25% held by the top ten. CDR3 length: 13 amino acids. Trimming removed 7 bases from V and 5 bases from J; junction bases left unmatched: 7. Germline CDR1 is SNHLY and CDR2 is FYNNEI. The same data also contributed to another study, on T cells in Graves' hyperthyroidism and ophthalmopathy.

The receptor was derived from a woman aged 18-29 years with Graves disease. The starting material was peripheral blood mononuclear cells (PBMCs), obtained at new diagnosis, from a patient treated with antithyroid drugs. The chain couples TRBV2 to TRBJ1-1, with 7 bases that match TRBD1. The DNA for the CDR3 is TGTGCCAGCACCCCGACAGGGCGGACTGAAGCTTTCTTT. This translates into CASTPTGRTEAFF.